Listed below are T cell receptor beta chains from one sample, sequenced in a study of T cell responses to AZD1222 COVID-19 vaccine. The table came from immunoSEQ multiplex PCR; TCRdb's copy has only in-frame clones and leaves some out. Found here are tens of thousands of clones, about nine tenths of them singletons; the top ten hold approximately 3%. The input for sequencing was peripheral blood, taken on day 0 of AZD1222 vaccination. All receptors come from an adult in good health. The CDR3 runs from the conserved cysteine through the conserved F or W. A D gene is named only where the DNA matches it firmly. The listing skips clone size in some rows; elsewhere it reads once, few, many or a size class.

CDR3 protein,CDR3 DNA,D gene,V gene,J gene,clone size
CASSQGTIYTGELFF,TGTGCCAGCAGCCAAGGGACTATTTACACCGGGGAGCTGTTTTTT,-,TRBV3-1/TRBV3-2,TRBJ2-2,-
CASATGFSTDTQYF,TGTGCTAGCGCCACAGGGTTTTCGACAGATACGCAGTATTTT,-,TRBV7-7,TRBJ2-3,-
CASRTSGSSYNEQFF,TGTGCCAGCAGGACTAGCGGGAGCTCCTACAATGAGCAGTTCTTC,TRBD2,TRBV6-5,TRBJ2-1,-
CASSSPKGGNQPQHF,TGTGCCAGCAGTTCCCCCAAAGGAGGCAATCAGCCCCAGCATTTT,-,TRBV28,TRBJ1-5,-
CASSATTGVGEKLFF,TGTGCCAGTAGTGCCACCACAGGGGTGGGCGAAAAACTGTTTTTT,TRBD1,TRBV19,TRBJ1-4,once
CASSQGRSGSYEQYF,TGTGCCAGCAGCCAAGGGCGGTCGGGCAGTTACGAGCAGTACTTC,-,TRBV3-1/TRBV3-2,TRBJ2-7,-
CATLDLGDEQFF,TGTGCCACCCTGGACCTAGGGGATGAGCAGTTCTTC,-,TRBV10-3,TRBJ2-1,once
CATWTGGYDGYTF,TGTGCCACGTGGACAGGGGGGTACGATGGCTACACCTTC,TRBD1,TRBV6-5,TRBJ1-2,-
CASSETTRNEQFF,TGCGCCAGCAGCGAAACCACTAGGAATGAGCAGTTCTTC,-,TRBV5-1,TRBJ2-1,-
CSVEVTSGSADTQYF,TGCAGCGTTGAAGTTACTAGCGGGAGTGCAGATACGCAGTATTTT,TRBD2,TRBV29-1,TRBJ2-3,-
CASSYTRGVGYEQYF,TGTGCCAGCAGTTACACCAGGGGGGTGGGCTACGAGCAGTACTTC,-,TRBV6-6,TRBJ2-7,-
CASSQEGREDSYEQYF,TGCGCCAGCAGCCAAGAAGGGCGGGAGGACTCCTACGAGCAGTACTTC,TRBD2,TRBV4-1,TRBJ2-7,-
CASSLQGADYGYTF,TGTGCCAGCAGCCTCCAGGGGGCCGACTATGGCTACACCTTC,TRBD1,TRBV13,TRBJ1-2,-
CASSYSRGNQPQHF,TGTGCCAGCAGTTACTCGAGAGGCAATCAGCCCCAGCATTTT,-,TRBV6-5,TRBJ1-5,-
CASISGTGRHEQYF,TGCGCCAGCATCTCCGGGACAGGGCGCCACGAGCAGTACTTC,TRBD1,TRBV10-2,TRBJ2-7,once
CASSLGQFTGELFF,TGTGCCAGCAGCTTGGGACAGTTCACCGGGGAGCTGTTTTTT,TRBD1,TRBV7-3,TRBJ2-2,-
CASRPGVNSPLHF,TGTGCCAGCAGACCAGGGGTCAATTCACCCCTCCACTTT,-,TRBV6-5,TRBJ1-6,-
CASSPRGQGTEAFF,TGTGCCAGCTCACCTCGCGGACAGGGAACTGAAGCTTTCTTT,TRBD1,TRBV18,TRBJ1-1,-
CASSQARGSQPQHF,TGTGCCAGCAGCCAAGCCAGAGGGAGTCAGCCCCAGCATTTT,-,TRBV4-2,TRBJ1-5,-
CASSFSGGEAFF,TGTGCCAGCAGCTTTTCGGGCGGGGAAGCTTTCTTT,-,TRBV11-3,TRBJ1-1,-
CASSLGTTDTQYF,TGTGCCAGCAGCCTGGGCACCACAGATACGCAGTATTTT,-,TRBV7-3,TRBJ2-3,-
CASSLMRNTEAFF,TGTGCCAGCAGCTTGATGCGTAACACTGAAGCTTTCTTT,-,TRBV5-5,TRBJ1-1,-
CASSFAGGTGELFF,TGTGCCAGCAGCTTTGCCGGAGGCACCGGGGAGCTGTTTTTT,-,TRBV7-2,TRBJ2-2,-
CASSPPRTSAEYNEQFF,TGTGCCAGCTCACCACCAAGGACTAGCGCTGAGTACAATGAGCAGTTCTTC,TRBD2,TRBV18,TRBJ2-1,-
CASSDSPPSGKNTGELFF,TGTGCCAGCAGTGACTCCCCCCCTAGCGGGAAAAACACCGGGGAGCTGTTTTTT,TRBD2,TRBV6-4,TRBJ2-2,-
CSVEARTGVVNEQFF,TGCAGCGTTGAAGCCCGGACAGGGGTAGTCAATGAGCAGTTCTTC,TRBD1,TRBV29-1,TRBJ2-1,-
CASSPQRGATSYEQYF,TGTGCCAGCTCACCACAGCGGGGGGCCACCTCCTACGAGCAGTACTTC,TRBD2,TRBV18,TRBJ2-7,-
CSVDRGPDTQYF,TGCAGCGTCGACAGGGGGCCAGATACGCAGTATTTT,TRBD1,TRBV29-1,TRBJ2-3,-
CASRAGGEKLFF,TGTGCCAGCAGGGCCGGGGGCGAAAAACTGTTTTTT,-,TRBV6-5,TRBJ1-4,-
CASRGDQRIGEQFF,TGTGCCAGCAGAGGAGACCAAAGGATCGGTGAGCAGTTCTTC,-,TRBV6-5,TRBJ2-1,-
CAIQGGLAGGLWKTKTYEQYF,TGTGCCATCCAAGGAGGACTAGCGGGGGGGTTATGGAAGACGAAGACCTACGAGCAGTACTTC,-,TRBV12-1,TRBJ2-7,-
CASSLTGKSEQYF,TGTGCCAGCAGCTTAACAGGGAAGTCCGAGCAGTACTTC,-,TRBV5-5,TRBJ2-7,-
CASPGPGSNQPQHF,TGTGCCAGCCCGGGACCGGGAAGCAATCAGCCCCAGCATTTT,-,TRBV2,TRBJ1-5,-
CASSWGLQGNYGYTF,TGTGCCAGTAGCTGGGGGTTACAGGGCAACTATGGCTACACCTTC,-,TRBV19,TRBJ1-2,-
CASSSGQSYEQYF,TGTGCCAGCAGCTCGGGACAGTCCTACGAGCAGTACTTC,TRBD1,TRBV7-9,TRBJ2-7,-
CATTIRGLNEKLFF,TGTGCCACCACAATCAGGGGGCTAAATGAAAAACTGTTTTTT,TRBD1,TRBV28,TRBJ1-4,-
CASSGQGNSPLHF,TGTGCCAGTTCGGGACAGGGCAATTCACCCCTCCACTTT,TRBD1,TRBV6-5,TRBJ1-6,once
CASSDSGGANEQFF,TGTGCCAGCAGTGATAGCGGGGGGGCCAATGAGCAGTTCTTC,TRBD2,TRBV25-1,TRBJ2-1,-
CASSRGNSNQPQHF,TGTGCCAGTAGTAGGGGGAATAGCAATCAGCCCCAGCATTTT,-,TRBV19,TRBJ1-5,-
CASSQDRDRNNSPLHF,TGCGCCAGCAGCCAAGACCGGGACAGGAATAATTCACCCCTCCACTTT,TRBD1,TRBV4-1,TRBJ1-6,once
CASSQGPGGYTF,TGTGCCAGCAGTCAAGGACCCGGGGGCTACACCTTC,-,TRBV6-2/TRBV6-3,TRBJ1-2,-
CASSSRGVRGAGANVLTF,TGTGCCAGCAGTTCCAGGGGAGTAAGGGGAGCTGGGGCCAACGTCCTGACTTTC,-,TRBV27,TRBJ2-6,once
CASSLVAAEQFF,TGTGCCAGCAGCTTAGTAGCTGCCGAGCAGTTCTTC,-,TRBV7-9,TRBJ2-1,-
CSVAKSGTQYF,TGCAGCGTCGCGAAGTCGGGGACCCAGTACTTC,-,TRBV29-1,TRBJ2-5,-
CASSPSEAGGKYNEQFF,TGTGCCAGTAGTCCGAGCGAAGCGGGGGGGAAGTACAATGAGCAGTTCTTC,TRBD2,TRBV19,TRBJ2-1,few
CASSINWTPPGYRGNTIYF,TGTGCCAGTAGTATAAACTGGACCCCGCCAGGGTACCGCGGAAACACCATATATTTT,-,TRBV19,TRBJ1-3,-
CASSDTVRQPQHF,TGCGCCAGCAGTGACACGGTGCGACAGCCCCAGCATTTT,-,TRBV10-2,TRBJ1-5,-
CASSFSARTQGGEQYF,TGCGCCAGCAGCTTTTCTGCGCGAACACAGGGAGGCGAGCAGTACTTC,-,TRBV5-1,TRBJ2-7,-
CASSTGATGYAGNTIYF,TGTGCCAGTAGCACCGGGGCTACAGGTTATGCTGGAAACACCATATATTTT,-,TRBV19,TRBJ1-3,-
CASSPGGRYEQYF,TGTGCCAGCAGCCCGGGGGGGCGCTACGAGCAGTACTTC,TRBD2,TRBV5-5,TRBJ2-7,-
CASSFAPGGAVLRRRF,TGTGCCAGCAGCTTTGCCCCAGGGGGCGCGGTTCTAAGACGTAGATTC,TRBD1,TRBV5-6,TRBJ1-2,-
CASSVRISADEQFF,TGTGCCAGCAGCGTTAGAATTTCGGCAGATGAGCAGTTCTTC,-,TRBV9,TRBJ2-1,-
CASSHYRDRNSPLHF,TGTGCCAGCAGCCACTACCGGGACAGAAATTCACCCCTCCACTTT,TRBD1,TRBV3-1/TRBV3-2,TRBJ1-6,few
CASSTQSSGNTIYF,TGTGCCAGCAGCACGCAGAGCTCTGGAAACACCATATATTTT,-,TRBV7-6,TRBJ1-3,-
CASSLAPEQFF,TGTGCCAGCAGTTTAGCCCCCGAGCAGTTCTTC,-,TRBV12-3/TRBV12-4,TRBJ2-1,few